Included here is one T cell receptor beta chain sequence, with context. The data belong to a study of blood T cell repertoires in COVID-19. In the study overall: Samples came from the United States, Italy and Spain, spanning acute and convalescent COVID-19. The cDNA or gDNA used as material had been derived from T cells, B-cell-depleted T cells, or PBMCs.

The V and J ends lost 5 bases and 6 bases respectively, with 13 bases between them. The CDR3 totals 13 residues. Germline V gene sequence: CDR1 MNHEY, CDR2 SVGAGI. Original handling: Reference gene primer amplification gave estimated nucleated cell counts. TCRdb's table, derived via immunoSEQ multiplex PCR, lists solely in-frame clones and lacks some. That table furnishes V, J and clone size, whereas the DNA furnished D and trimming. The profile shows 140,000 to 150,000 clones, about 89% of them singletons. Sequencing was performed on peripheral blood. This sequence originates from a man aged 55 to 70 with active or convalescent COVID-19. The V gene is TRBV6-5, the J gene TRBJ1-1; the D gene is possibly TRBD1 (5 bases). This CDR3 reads CASSPMQGSEAFF. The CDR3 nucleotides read TGTGCCAGCAGTCCCATGCAGGGATCTGAAGCTTTCTTT.